The 32 T cell receptor beta chains presented below share a single source sample, sequenced in a study of blood T cells in healthy people across ages (dated by TCRdb to the mid-2010s). The method was 5' RACE. Instrument used: Illumina HiSeq 2500. The second PCR ran for about 6 to 11 cycles and used a J-beta primer mix along with a sample-barcoded 5' primer. TCRdb reworked the public reads: Q25 trimming with fastp, MiXCR clone assembly, productive beta chains retained. Identical CDR3 proteins give one entry, which carries the most common genes and DNA. Present in this sample are 1.5 million to 2 million distinct CDR3 sequences, about 31% of which were seen just once. The ten biggest clones cover 10% to 12% of the sample. Sequencing was done on a sample of blood. The receptors were gathered from a woman aged 30 to 39 in good health.

The V call is TRBV24-1, the J call TRBJ2-5; no firm D call. This CDR3 is built from 14 residues. The germline CDR1 and CDR2 sequences are KGHDR and SFDVKD. Trimming cost V 1 base and J 5 bases, with 10 bases left between them. CDR3 protein: CATSDFRSPETQYF. For the CDR3, the DNA is TGTGCCACCAGTGATTTCCGGTCCCCCGAGACCCAGTACTTC.

This clonotype has a handful of counts. The chain carries TRBV3-1 and TRBJ2-5; maybe TRBD2 (5 bases). The J call may be in error: the DNA end matches TRBJ2-7 better. The CDR3 has 15 residues. Germline V gene sequence: CDR1 LGHDT, CDR2 YNNKEL (reference sequence). The CDR3: CASSQDSIEGYEQYF. CDR3 DNA sequence: TGTGCCAGCAGCCAAGACTCTATTGAGGGTTACGAGCAGTACTTC.

The J gene is TRBJ2-3, the V gene TRBV3-1; tentatively, D is TRBD1 or TRBD2 (5 bases each). V gave up 4 bases and J gave up 2 bases, with 13 bases separating them. The CDR3 runs 15 residues. Germline values: CDR1 LGHDT, CDR2 YNNKEL (reference sequence). For the CDR3, the DNA is TGTGCCAGCAGCCTCGGGACCAAAGCCACAGATACGCAGTATTTT. It yields the protein CASSLGTKATDTQYF.

The chain combines TRBV6-1 with TRBJ1-4; maybe TRBD1 (5 bases). CDR1 and CDR2 from the germline V gene are MNHNS and SASEGT. Trimming took off 5 bases at V and 6 bases at J, with 10 bases between the two ends. This CDR3 has 13 residues. CDR3 in DNA: TGTGCCAGCAGTATAGGACAAGATGAAAAACTGTTTTTT. Amino acid sequence: CASSIGQDEKLFF.

The V and J genes are TRBV9 and TRBJ1-2; 7 nucleotides align to TRBD1. The germline CDR1 and CDR2 sequences are SGDLS and YYNGEE. This CDR3 contains 14 residues. With 2 bases clipped from V and 2 bases from J, the junction kept 3 bases outside the gene matches. The CDR3 reads CASSVTGRNYGYTF. The CDR3 DNA is TGTGCCAGCAGCGTGACAGGGAGAAACTATGGCTACACCTTC.

This clonotype was seen at least ten times. This chain uses TRBV4-2 with TRBJ2-5; 12 bases line up with TRBD2. V was pared by 4 bases and J by 2 bases, with 8 bases of the junction left unmatched. Germline CDR1 is LGHNA and CDR2 is YNFKEQ. The CDR3 loop spans 17 amino acids. CDR3 DNA: TGTGCCAGCAGCCTGGTGACTAGCGGGGGATATCAAGAGACCCAGTACTTC. Translation: CASSLVTSGGYQETQYF.

This chain joins TRBV5-6 and TRBJ1-2; 7 bases line up with TRBD1. The CDR3 extends over 14 amino acids. With 4 bases clipped from V and 7 bases from J, the junction kept 10 bases outside the gene matches. In germline, CDR1 is SGHDT, CDR2 YYEEEE. The CDR3 DNA is TGTGCCAGCAGCGCGACACAGGGGATCGGTGGCTACACCTTC. It encodes CASSATQGIGGYTF.

Note on this clonotype: This sequence may be a read error, since a much larger clone differs from it by one base. This rearrangement joins TRBV12-3 or TRBV12-4 to TRBJ2-7; 7 nucleotides agree with TRBD2. With 3 bases clipped from V and 11 bases from J, the junction kept 10 bases outside the gene matches. This CDR3 comprises 13 residues. CDR3 nucleotide sequence: TGTGCCAGCAGTTTGGGCAGCGGGGCCATCGAGTACTTC. This sequence encodes CASSLGSGAIEYF.

Only one count was recorded for this clonotype. V usage is TRBV5-1 and J usage is TRBJ2-6; maybe TRBD1 (5 bases). The V and J ends lost 5 bases and 0 bases respectively, with 9 bases between them. Looked up from germline, CDR1 is SGHRS and CDR2 is YFSETQ. The CDR3 length is 15 residues. The CDR3 loop reads CASRGVSSGANVLTF. The CDR3 coding sequence is TGCGCCAGCAGAGGGGTGAGCTCTGGGGCCAACGTCCTGACTTTC. The variable domain in full, with the rest retrieved from reference TRBV5-1 and TRBJ2-6, is KAGVTQTPRYLIKTRGQQVTLSCSPISGHRSVSWYQQTPGQGLQFLFEYFSETQRNKGNFPGRFSGRQFSNSRSEMNVSTLELGDSALYLCASRGVSSGANVLTFGAGSRLTVL.

V and J are TRBV29-1 and TRBJ1-2; possible D gene TRBD1, 5 bases. With 1 base removed from V and 2 bases from J, the gap between germline ends came to 11 bases. This CDR3 contains 14 residues. Germline V CDR1 and CDR2: SQVTM, ANQGSEA. CDR3 nucleotides: TGCAGCGTTGAAGGGGTTAGGGGCAACTATGGCTACACCTTC. The encoded protein is CSVEGVRGNYGYTF. The complete variable domain, with remaining parts taken from reference TRBV29-1 and TRBJ1-2, reads SAVISQKPSRDICQRGTSLTIQCQVDSQVTMMFWYRQQPGQSLTLIATANQGSEATYESGFVIDKFPISRPNLTFSTLTVSNMSPEDSSIYLCSVEGVRGNYGYTFGSGTRLTVV.

To note about this clonotype: It may be a read error: a sequence one base away is much more abundant. V is TRBV20-1 and J is TRBJ2-5; perhaps TRBD2 as D (5 bases). The germline V gene has CDR1 DFQATT and CDR2 SNEGSKA (reference sequence). The CDR3 spans 10 residues. The CDR3 DNA is TGCAGTGCAGGGTGGGAGACCCAGGACTTC. The encoded protein is CSAGWETQDF.

This sequence joins TRBV5-1 and TRBJ2-1, with D unresolved. The CDR3 length is 16 residues. Trimming pared 3 bases from V and 6 bases from J, leaving 19 bases between. The germline V gene has CDR1 SGHRS and CDR2 YFSETQ. CDR3 coding DNA: TGCGCCAGCAGCTCCGCCGGATTAACAAACTGCAATGAGCAGTTCTTC. Its translation is CASSSAGLTNCNEQFF.

As DNA, the CDR3 is TGCGCCAGCAGCCAACAGGGACTAGCGGGAGACGAGCAGTACTTC. This translates into CASSQQGLAGDEQYF. The chain has TRBV4-3 and TRBJ2-7; 14 bases map to TRBD2. V shed 2 bases, J shed 5 bases, and the junction held 2 bases outside the gene matches. The CDR3 consists of 15 residues. Germline CDR1 reads LGHNA; CDR2 reads YSLEER.

Only a few counts were recorded for this clonotype. CDR3 bases: TGCAGCGCCCCGCGGACAGGGGCCGCTGGCTACACCTTC. Translated, it gives CSAPRTGAAGYTF. This chain joins TRBV29-1 and TRBJ1-2, with 9 bases aligning to TRBD1. This CDR3 region has 13 residues. V lost 7 bases and J lost 7; bases outside the gene matches: 10. Germline V gene sequence: CDR1 SQVTM, CDR2 ANQGSEA. The full variable domain, completed using reference TRBV29-1 and TRBJ1-2, is SAVISQKPSRDICQRGTSLTIQCQVDSQVTMMFWYRQQPGQSLTLIATANQGSEATYESGFVIDKFPISRPNLTFSTLTVSNMSPEDSSIYLCSAPRTGAAGYTFGSGTRLTVV.

This clonotype appeared many times. V usage is TRBV4-2 and J usage is TRBJ2-7, with D possibly being TRBD2 (7 bases). This CDR3 spans 16 amino acids. V was clipped by 0 bases and J by 1 base, with 13 bases between them. CDR1 and CDR2 (germline): LGHNA, YNFKEQ. This CDR3 reads CASSQDEGGASYEQYF. Here the CDR3 DNA reads TGTGCCAGCAGCCAAGATGAGGGGGGGGCGTCCTACGAGCAGTACTTC.

There are a few counts of this clonotype. The chain links TRBV7-2 to TRBJ1-5; TRBD1 aligns across 8 bases. The trim removed 4 bases at V and 6 bases at J, leaving 8 bases unmatched. This CDR3 comprises 15 residues. CDR1 is SGHTA and CDR2 is FQGNSA in the germline V gene. For the CDR3, the DNA is TGTGCCAGCAGCTCGTTTCCAGGGGGCGGTCAGCCCCAGCATTTT. It translates to CASSSFPGGGQPQHF. The full variable domain, completed using reference TRBV7-2 and TRBJ1-5, is GAGVSQSPSNKVTEKGKDVELRCDPISGHTALYWYRQSLGQGLEFLIYFQGNSAPDKSGLPSDRFSAERTGGSVSTLTIQRTQQEDSAVYLCASSSFPGGGQPQHFGDGTRLSIL.

The count of this clonotype is one. Given a much more abundant clone one base away, this may be a read error. This chain connects TRBV20-1 to TRBJ2-7; tentatively, D is TRBD1 (5 bases). Germline CDR1 reads DFQATT; CDR2 reads SNEGSKA (reference sequence). CDR3 length: 15 residues. Trimming stripped 0 bases from V and 1 base from J, with 13 bases between. The CDR3 here is CSARDPQGNSYEQYF. The CDR3 nucleotides read TGCAGTGCTAGAGATCCTCAGGGTAATTCCTACGAGCAGTACTTC.

This clonotype has a handful of counts. The rearrangement uses TRBV7-3 and TRBJ2-1; 7 nucleotides line up with TRBD1. Germline CDR1 SGHTA, CDR2 FQGTGA. The CDR3 totals 13 residues. J was trimmed by 10 bases and V by 5 bases; bases with no gene match: 8. The CDR3, as DNA: TGTGCCAGCAGCGCCAAACAGGGGAGCGAGCAGTTCTTC. Translation: CASSAKQGSEQFF.

The chain has TRBV9 and TRBJ2-1, with 7 bases aligning to TRBD2. J lost 4 bases, V lost 3 bases, and 4 bases had no gene match. The CDR3 has 14 residues. CDR1 is SGDLS and CDR2 is YYNGEE in the germline V gene. The CDR3 region has the DNA TGTGCCAGCAGCGGGGGCGGGGGTTACAATGAGCAGTTCTTC. Its translation is CASSGGGGYNEQFF.

For the CDR3, the DNA is TGTGCCAGCAGTTACAGGGAAGGCAATCAGCCCCAGCATTTT. Translated: CASSYREGNQPQHF. The V gene is TRBV6-5, the J gene TRBJ1-5; D is undetermined. The germline V gene encodes CDR1 MNHEY and CDR2 SVGAGI. The CDR3 spans 14 residues. V was shortened by 2 bases and J by 2 bases, with 7 bases between the two germline ends.

To note about this clonotype: A much larger clone sits a single nucleotide away, making a read error possible. The chain carries TRBV20-1 and TRBJ2-7; maybe TRBD1 (6 bases). Germline values: CDR1 DFQATT, CDR2 SNEGSKA (reference sequence). This CDR3 spans 12 amino acids. Trimming took 0 bases from V and 8 from J, leaving 11 bases between them. The CDR3 spells CSARDQGDKQYF. The CDR3 nucleotides read TGCAGTGCTAGAGATCAAGGGGACAAGCAGTACTTC.

This clonotype has a handful of counts. The gene calls are TRBV5-1 and TRBJ2-5, with 7 bases aligning to TRBD2. CDR3 size: 14 residues. V shed 5 bases and J 5 bases; nucleotides not matched to a gene: 9. Germline lookup yields CDR1 SGHRS and CDR2 YFSETQ. DNA for the CDR3: TGCGCCAGCAGGACTAATGCGGGAGAGGAGACCCAGTACTTC. As protein: CASRTNAGEETQYF.

This clonotype was seen a handful of times. The chain combines TRBV12-3 or TRBV12-4 with TRBJ2-1; 14 nucleotides match TRBD2. The CDR3 consists of 17 residues. Losses at the gene ends were 4 bases for V and 7 bases for J; bases not matched to a gene: 9. The CDR3 sequence is CASSSALGLAGVNEQFF. CDR3 nucleotide sequence: TGTGCCAGCAGTTCGGCGTTGGGACTAGCGGGAGTAAATGAGCAGTTCTTC.

Many counts were recorded for this clonotype. The chain uses TRBV29-1 and TRBJ2-3, with no clear D. The V end was cut by 2 bases, the J end by 6 bases, with 3 bases between. Germline-derived CDR1 and CDR2 are SQVTM and ANQGSEA. The CDR3 sequence is 10 residues long. The CDR3 reads CSVERDTQYF. DNA for the CDR3: TGCAGCGTTGAAAGGGATACGCAGTATTTT.

V gene TRBV12-3 or TRBV12-4 combines with J gene TRBJ1-5; no clear D gene. This CDR3 spans 16 amino acids. The V gene lost 2 bases and the J gene lost 3 bases, with 14 bases spanning the gap. For the CDR3, the DNA is TGTGCCAGCAGTTTAAAACGGGTCAGCTCCAATCAGCCCCAGCATTTT. Its translation is CASSLKRVSSNQPQHF.

The chain employs TRBV29-1 and TRBJ2-1; TRBD1 matches 10 bases. This CDR3 is built from 13 residues. Germline values: CDR1 SQVTM, CDR2 ANQGSEA. J gave up 9 bases and V 2 bases, and 4 bases lay outside the gene matches. The CDR3 is CSVEQTGGGEQFF. In nucleotides, the CDR3 is TGCAGCGTTGAACAGACAGGGGGCGGTGAGCAGTTCTTC.

The genes are TRBV5-6 and TRBJ1-2, with unresolved D. There are 17 residues in the CDR3. Trimming shortened V by 0 bases and J by 0 bases, and 15 bases separated the two germline ends. Germline CDR1 SGHDT, CDR2 YYEEEE. The CDR3 here is CASSLDTGLGANYGYTF. In DNA form, the CDR3 reads TGTGCCAGCAGCTTGGACACCGGTCTTGGGGCTAACTATGGCTACACCTTC.

This clonotype was counted a few times. V usage is TRBV4-1 and J usage is TRBJ2-5, with D perhaps matching TRBD2 (6 bases). Trimming removed 0 bases from V and 11 bases from J, with 13 bases in between. The CDR3 consists of 13 residues. Germline assignment: CDR1 MGHRA and CDR2 YSYEKL. The CDR3 DNA reads TGCGCCAGCAGCCAAGATTGGTGGGGGGAACAGTACTTC. Protein sequence: CASSQDWWGEQYF.

This clonotype was observed many times. The rearrangement joins TRBV3-1 to TRBJ2-1, with 7 nucleotides matching TRBD2. V gave up 6 bases and J gave up 0 bases; unmatched junction bases: 5. Germline assignment: CDR1 LGHDT and CDR2 YNNKEL (reference sequence). This CDR3 comprises 15 residues. CDR3 sequence: CASSPAGSSYNEQFF. The CDR3 DNA is TGTGCCAGCAGTCCAGCGGGAAGCTCCTACAATGAGCAGTTCTTC.

Concerning this clonotype itself: One junction end does not reproduce the germline sequence, and a read error may be involved. The rearrangement joins TRBV5-1 to TRBJ2-5; 9 nucleotides match TRBD1. Germline-derived CDR1 and CDR2 are SGHRS and YFSETQ. This CDR3 contains 16 residues. CDR3 coding DNA: TGCGCCAACAGCTTCTTCAGGACAGGGGCTGTGGAGACCCAGTACTTC. Translating it yields CANSFFRTGAVETQYF.

This chain connects TRBV20-1 to TRBJ2-1, with D unresolved. Germline lookup yields CDR1 DFQATT and CDR2 SNEGSKA (reference sequence). Trimming took off 0 bases at V and 10 bases at J, with 19 bases between the two ends. This CDR3 comprises 15 residues. The CDR3 coding sequence is TGCAGTGCTAGAGATAAGTGGCCCAGCGAGAGGGAGCAGTTCTTC. Its protein is CSARDKWPSEREQFF.

This clonotype was recorded a few times. The chain links TRBV9 to TRBJ2-5; 7 nucleotides align to TRBD1. Germline values: CDR1 SGDLS, CDR2 YYNGEE. The CDR3 length is 14 residues. V lost 0 bases to trimming and J lost 6 bases; unmatched junction nucleotides: 5. The DNA for the CDR3 is TGTGCCAGCAGCGTAGAAACAGGGGAAAAGACCCAGTACTTC. Protein sequence: CASSVETGEKTQYF.